This T cell receptor beta chain was captured in a study of cytomegalovirus exposure and HLA in healthy donors. Overall study findings and caveats: Roughly even sequencing depth across donors was the assumption behind the presence/absence analyses. The study recorded over 150 TCR beta chains that were cytomegalovirus-associated.

The PCR was carried out with 60 Vbeta primers and 13 Jbeta primers. Sequencing was performed with immunoSEQ multiplex PCR; in TCRdb, only in-frame clones are kept and a portion is missing. The data contain 70,000 to 95,000 clones, roughly 79% of them singletons. Notes on this clone: Its antigen remains unknown.

The CDR3 is made up of 14 amino acids. Per the germline V gene, CDR1 is SQVTM and CDR2 is ANQGSEA. V gave up 7 bases and J gave up 2 bases; unmatched junction bases: 9. The source is a woman in her 30s in good health and CMV-seronegative. The chain carries TRBV29-1 and TRBJ2-3; TRBD1 agrees at 7 bases. Sequences were obtained from PBMCs. CDR3 bases: TGCAGCGCCTCCCGGGACAGCTTCACAGATACGCAGTATTTT. Translating it yields CSASRDSFTDTQYF.